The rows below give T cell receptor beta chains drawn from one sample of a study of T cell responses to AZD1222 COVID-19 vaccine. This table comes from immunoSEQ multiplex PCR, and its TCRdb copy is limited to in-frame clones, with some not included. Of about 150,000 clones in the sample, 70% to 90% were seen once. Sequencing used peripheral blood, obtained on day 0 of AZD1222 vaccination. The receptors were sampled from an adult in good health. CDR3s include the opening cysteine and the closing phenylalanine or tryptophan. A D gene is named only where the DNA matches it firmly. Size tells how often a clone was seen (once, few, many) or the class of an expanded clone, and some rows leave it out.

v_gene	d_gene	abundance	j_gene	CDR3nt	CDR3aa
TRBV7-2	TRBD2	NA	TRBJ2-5	TGTGCCAGCAGCTTAAGGATGTTAGCGGGAGGGCAAGAGACCCAGTACTTC	CASSLRMLAGGQETQYF
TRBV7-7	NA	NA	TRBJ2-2	TGTGCTAGCAGCTCCCCCCCCGCGAACACCGGGGAGCTGTTTTTT	CASSSPPANTGELFF
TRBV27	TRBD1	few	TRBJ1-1	TGTGCCAGCAGTACCGGGACAGGGTTAGCTTTCTTT	CASSTGTGLAFF
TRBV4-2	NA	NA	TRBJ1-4	TGTGCCAGCAGCCAAGATCGGGGGGGGAACTTTGAAAAACTGTTTTTT	CASSQDRGGNFEKLFF
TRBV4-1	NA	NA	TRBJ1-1	TGCGCCAGCAGCACTACAGGGTACAACACTGAAGCTTTCTTT	CASSTTGYNTEAFF
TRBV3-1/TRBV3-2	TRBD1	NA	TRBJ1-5	TGTGCCAGCAGCCAAGATGGGACAGGCGGGAGCAATCAGCCCCAGCATTTT	CASSQDGTGGSNQPQHF
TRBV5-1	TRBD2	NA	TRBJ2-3	TGCGCCAGCAGCAGTCTAGCGGGGAGCACAGATACGCAGTATTTT	CASSSLAGSTDTQYF
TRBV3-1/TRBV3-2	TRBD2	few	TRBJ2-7	TGTGCCAGCAGCCATTTCGGGGGGGGAGTTATTTACGAGCAGTACTTC	CASSHFGGGVIYEQYF
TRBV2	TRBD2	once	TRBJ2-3	TGTGCCAGCGGGGGGGAAGGAAGCACAGATACGCAGTATTTT	CASGGEGSTDTQYF
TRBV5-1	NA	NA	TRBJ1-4	TGCGCCAGCAGCTCGTCGGGGGCAAATGAAAAACTGTTTTTT	CASSSSGANEKLFF
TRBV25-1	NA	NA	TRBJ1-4	TGTGCCAGCAGTCCAGTTGCAACTAATGAAAAACTGTTTTTT	CASSPVATNEKLFF
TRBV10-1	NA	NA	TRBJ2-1	TGCGCCAGCAGTGGGGGGAGCTCCTACAATGAGCAGTTCTTC	CASSGGSSYNEQFF
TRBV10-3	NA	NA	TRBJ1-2	TGTGCCATCAGTGACTCCCCCTATGGCTACACCTTC	CAISDSPYGYTF
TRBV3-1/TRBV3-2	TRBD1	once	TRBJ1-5	TGTGCCAGCAGCCATCGACAGGGCGGCAATCAGCCCCAGCATTTT	CASSHRQGGNQPQHF
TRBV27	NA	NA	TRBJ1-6	TGTGCCAGCAGTTCTCGGGGGTTCTCCTATAATTCACCCCTCCACTTT	CASSSRGFSYNSPLHF
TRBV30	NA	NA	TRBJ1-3	TGTGCCTGGAGTAAAGGGGACTACCGTGGAAACACCATATATTTT	CAWSKGDYRGNTIYF
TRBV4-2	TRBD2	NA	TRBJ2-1	TGTGCCAGCAGCCAACAAACTAGCGGGGCCTTTTGGCAGTTCTTC	CASSQQTSGAFWQFF
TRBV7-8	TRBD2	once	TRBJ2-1	TGTGCCAGCAGCTTAGGGACGGGACTAGCGATCCATGAGCAGTTCTTC	CASSLGTGLAIHEQFF
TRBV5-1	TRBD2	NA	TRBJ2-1	TGCGCCAGCAGCTTGGGTCTAGCGGACGCTAGAAATTACAATGAGCAGTTCTTC	CASSLGLADARNYNEQFF
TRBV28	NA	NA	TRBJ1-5	TGTGCCAGCAGTCCCTCCGTGGTCCTTAGCAATCAGCCCCAGCATTTT	CASSPSVVLSNQPQHF
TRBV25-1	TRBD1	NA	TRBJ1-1	TGTGCCAGCAGTAAACCGGGACAGGGTTATCCTGAAGCTTTCTTT	CASSKPGQGYPEAFF
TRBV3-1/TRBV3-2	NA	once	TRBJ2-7	TGTGCCAGCAGCCGTCGGAGGGACAGCCAGACCTACGAGCAGTACTTC	CASSRRRDSQTYEQYF
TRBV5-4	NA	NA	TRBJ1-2	TGTGCCAGCAGCTTGGTCTATAGCTACACCTTC	CASSLVYSYTF
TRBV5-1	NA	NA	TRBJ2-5	TGCGCCAGCAGCTTGGCCGAGGAGACCCAGTACTTC	CASSLAEETQYF
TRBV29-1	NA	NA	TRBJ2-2	TGCAGCGTTGAGACCGGGGGGAACACCGGGGAGCTGTTTTTT	CSVETGGNTGELFF
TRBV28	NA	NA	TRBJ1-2	TGTGCCAGCAGCCGACGCCCGGGACGCCCGGCTCATAACTATGGCTACACCTTC	CASSRRPGRPAHNYGYTF